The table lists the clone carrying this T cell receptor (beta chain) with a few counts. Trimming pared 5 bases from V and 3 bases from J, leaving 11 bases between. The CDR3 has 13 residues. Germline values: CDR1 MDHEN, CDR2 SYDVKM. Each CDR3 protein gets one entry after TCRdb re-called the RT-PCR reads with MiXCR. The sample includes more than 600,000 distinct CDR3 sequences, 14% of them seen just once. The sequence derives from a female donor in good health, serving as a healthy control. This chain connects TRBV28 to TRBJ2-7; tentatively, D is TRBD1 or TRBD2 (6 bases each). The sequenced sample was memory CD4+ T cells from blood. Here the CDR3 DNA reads TGTGCCAGCAGTCCGGGGGACATCTACGAGCAGTACTTC. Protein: CASSPGDIYEQYF. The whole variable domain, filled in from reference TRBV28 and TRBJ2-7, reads DVKVTQSSRYLVKRTGEKVFLECVQDMDHENMFWYRQDPGLGLRLIYFSYDVKMKEKGDIPEGYSVSREKKERFSLILESASTNQTSMYLCASSPGDIYEQYFGPGTRLTVT.